This section outlines one T cell receptor (beta chain) sequence together with its context. It lacks a known antigen. The record has no base qualities; no much larger clone is one base away. This entry is derived from a study of CD8 T cells in Susac syndrome (dated by TCRdb to the late 2010s). In terms of the full investigation: Repertoire sequencing was used to test whether CD8+ T cell activation and differentiation in Susac syndrome was antigen driven. CD8+ T cell repertoire clonality was compared between about a dozen healthy donors, approximately 14 Susac syndrome patients and 15 multiple sclerosis patients. Overall results and qualifications from the work: The study acknowledged that relatively few individuals were included in the TCR sequencing and HLA analysis.

The junction shows trimming of 5 bases on V and 0 bases on J, plus 10 bases between the germline ends. Including cysteine and phenylalanine, the CDR3 has 14 amino acids. CDR3 DNA only is kept here, 42 bases in frame from base 1. Peripheral blood CD8+ and CD4+ T cells from healthy donors, Susac syndrome patients and multiple sclerosis patients were profiled by high-throughput TCR beta sequencing. The multiple sclerosis controls were treatment-naive patients who had stable or active relapsing-remitting disease and met the revised McDonald criteria. Bulk CD8+ and CD4+ T cells were purified by magnetic negative isolation, whereas CD8+ TEMRA cells were enriched by FACS. Blood was drawn into EDTA tubes, processed within 24 hours, and PBMCs were isolated by density gradient centrifugation. PBMCs intended for TCR sequencing were cryopreserved in liquid nitrogen and were subsequently thawed in a 37 degrees C water bath. The sorted or isolated CD4+, CD8+ and CD8+ TEMRA cells reached a purity of at least 90%.

RNA was extracted using the RNeasy kit, and roughly 0.45 to 1 microgram was reverse transcribed with random hexamers. The immunoSEQ multiplex PCR assay, which covers 54 Vbeta and 13 Jbeta segments, was used to amplify TCR beta CDR3 regions. To correct PCR amplification bias, a synthetic template baseline was used for both primer optimization and computational correction. The original pipeline was this. Reads were annotated to V, D and J genes according to IMGT and were analyzed with immunoSEQ Analyzer, with only productive sequences retained. To calculate clonality, Shannon entropy was normalized by log2 of the number of productive unique sequences and then subtracted from one. For each patient and control, public and private clones were evaluated among the 100 most prevalent clones. A clone was defined as Susac-specific if it was absent from the healthy and MS cohorts, from over a thousand published viral clones and from other ImmuneACCESS disease sequences. TCRdb trimmed the raw reads at Q25, called clones with MiXCR and kept productive beta chains. Rows matching on CDR3 protein sequence are summarized as one entry with the most common DNA and genes. The V and J calls follow TCRdb's processing rather than the paper's. This sample holds about 430,000 distinct CDR3 sequences; more than 80% were observed only once. The top ten clonotypes cover under 0.15% of the sample.

The sequence was obtained from a human donor with multiple sclerosis. The specimen was CD8+ T cells from PBMCs. The chain couples TRBV12-3 or TRBV12-4 to TRBJ1-1; TRBD1 is possibly the D segment (5 matching bases). The CDR3 loop reads CASSPSGLNTEAFF. Read as DNA, the sequence is TGTGCCAGCAGTCCCTCAGGGCTGAACACTGAAGCTTTCTTT.